This TCR beta chain emerged from a study of blood T cell repertoires in COVID-19. Per the original data handling: Counts of nucleated cells, estimated from reference gene primer amplification, were obtained. The repertoire was sequenced with immunoSEQ multiplex PCR; TCRdb's copy has only in-frame clones and lacks some. V, J and clone size derive from that table, while D and trimming were established from the DNA sequence. The repertoire holds approximately 130,000 clones, with roughly 80% as singletons. V was pared by 4 bases and J by 1 base, with 12 bases of the junction left unmatched. The CDR3 loop spans 19 amino acids. Per the germline V gene, CDR1 is SGHRS and CDR2 is YFSETQ. In terms of age and location, participants ranged from roughly 18 to 90 years and lived in 24 US areas.

The sequence derives from a man aged 25-45 years who had recovered from COVID-19. This rearrangement joins TRBV5-1 to TRBJ2-1; 12 nucleotides agree with TRBD2. Sequencing was done on a sample of PBMCs or T cells enriched from blood (not recorded which). The CDR3 bases are TGCGCCAGCAGCCCACCGTCTAGCGGGGGGGCTTTTTCCTACAATGAGCAGTTCTTC. As protein: CASSPPSSGGAFSYNEQFF.